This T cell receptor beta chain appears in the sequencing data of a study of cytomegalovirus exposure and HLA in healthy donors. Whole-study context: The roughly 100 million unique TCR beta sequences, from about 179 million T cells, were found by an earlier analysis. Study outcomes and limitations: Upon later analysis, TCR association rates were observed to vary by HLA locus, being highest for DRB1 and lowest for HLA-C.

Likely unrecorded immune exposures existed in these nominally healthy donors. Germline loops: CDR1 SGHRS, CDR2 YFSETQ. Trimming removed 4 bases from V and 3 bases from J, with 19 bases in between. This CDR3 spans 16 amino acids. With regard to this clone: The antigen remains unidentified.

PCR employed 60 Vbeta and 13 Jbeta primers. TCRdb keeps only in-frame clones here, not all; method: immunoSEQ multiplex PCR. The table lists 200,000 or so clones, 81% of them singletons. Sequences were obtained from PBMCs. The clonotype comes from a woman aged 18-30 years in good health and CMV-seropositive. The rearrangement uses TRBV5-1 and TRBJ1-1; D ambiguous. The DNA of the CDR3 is TGCGCCAGCAGCAGTCAGAACAGAGAACTTGACACTGAAGCTTTCTTT. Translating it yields CASSSQNRELDTEAFF. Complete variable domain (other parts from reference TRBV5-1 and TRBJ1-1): KAGVTQTPRYLIKTRGQQVTLSCSPISGHRSVSWYQQTPGQGLQFLFEYFSETQRNKGNFPGRFSGRQFSNSRSEMNVSTLELGDSALYLCASSSQNRELDTEAFFGQGTRLTVV.